This T cell receptor beta chain was identified during a study of blood T cell repertoires in COVID-19. Turning to the study itself: Sites across the United States, Italy and Spain contributed samples from acute and convalescent COVID-19.

The ends were cut back, 0 bases at V and 3 bases at J, with 5 bases in the middle. CDR3 length: 12 residues. Germline loops: CDR1 SQVTM, CDR2 ANQGSEA. The method was immunoSEQ multiplex PCR; TCRdb's version includes in-frame clones alone and lacks a portion of them. The repertoire holds approximately 250,000 clones, with roughly 88% as singletons. Each participant's cohort was designated according to participant-reported clinical history. The specimen was PBMCs or T cells enriched from blood (not recorded which). V and J are TRBV29-1 and TRBJ2-5; D unclear. The receptor's source is a woman in her forties with acute COVID-19. Written as DNA, the CDR3 is TGCAGCGTTGAAGATCTAAAAGAGACCCAGTACTTC. Residues: CSVEDLKETQYF.